This TCR beta chain appears in the sequencing data of a study of T cells in localized non-small cell lung cancer. The table came from immunoSEQ multiplex PCR; TCRdb's copy has only in-frame clones and leaves some out. The sample lists around 140,000 clones; around 89% were seen once. Trimming cost V 3 bases and J 4 bases, with 10 bases left between them. The CDR3 is made up of 14 amino acids. Germline V CDR1 and CDR2: KGHSH, LQKENI. Study-wide results and caveats: Uninvolved neighboring lung showed the greatest T cell clonality, exceeding tumor. Appearing in adjacent lung were a median roughly 60 of the top 100 tumor clones.

Of note for this clone: The antigen remains undetermined.

Sequencing used peripheral blood, obtained before any cancer treatment. This TCR came from an older female donor with stage I lung adenocarcinoma. The rearrangement uses TRBV18 and TRBJ1-3; possible D gene TRBD1, 6 bases. The CDR3 coding sequence is TGTGCCAGCTCACCGGGGGACACCGGAAACACCATATATTTT. Protein: CASSPGDTGNTIYF.